One sample yielded the 8 T cell receptor beta chains listed below, sequenced in a study of CD8+CD57+ T cells in acquired aplastic anemia. Selection for sequencing was limited to patients who had shown CD8+CD57+ cell expansion by flow cytometry. Profiling of TCR beta VDJ combinations and CDR3 sequences used genomic DNA as template. Each CDR3 protein gets one entry after TCRdb re-called the reads with MiXCR. Here the sample spans roughly 250,000 distinct CDR3 sequences, 82% being singletons. Input material: sorted CD4+, CD8+, or CD8+CD57+ T cells (not recorded which) from PBMCs. Receptors originate from a human donor with aplastic anemia.

The V and J genes are TRBV19 and TRBJ1-1; no definite D call. Trimming removed 5 bases at V and 7 bases at J, with 14 bases between. The CDR3 is 13 amino acids. CDR1 and CDR2 from the germline V gene are LNHDA and SQIVND (reference sequence). The CDR3 DNA reads as TGTGCCAGTAGTTTTGGGCACCACCTTGAAGCTTTCTTT. It translates to CASSFGHHLEAFF. Complete variable domain (other parts from reference TRBV19 and TRBJ1-1): DGGITQSPKYLFRKEGQNVTLSCEQNLNHDAMYWYRQDPGQGLRLIYYSQIVNDFQKGDIAEGYSVSREKKESFPLTVTSAQKNPTAFYLCASSFGHHLEAFFGQGTRLTVV.

Comment on this clonotype: The CDR3 does not close with the conserved phenylalanine or tryptophan, likely indicating a read error. The DNA is left out, because the CDR3 cannot be placed on it with certainty; the CDR3 is given as TCRdb lists it. The CDR3 is CASSHGSSYAQYV. V is TRBV7-6 and J is TRBJ2-3; TRBD2, the D gene given by the table, was not confirmed from the DNA. Germline CDR1 SGHVS, CDR2 FNYEAQ. From its first to its last residue, the CDR3 has 13 amino acids.

As for this clonotype: This may arise from a read error, as a much more abundant clone is one base away. The chain carries TRBV9 and TRBJ1-1; 7 bases fit TRBD1. This CDR3 has 16 amino acids. Germline V gene sequence: CDR1 SGDLS, CDR2 YYNGEE. V dropped 3 bases and J dropped 0; count of bases not matched to a gene: 8. The CDR3 reads CASSARQGRMNTEAFF. CDR3 in DNA: TGTGCCAGCAGCGCAAGACAGGGACGCATGAACACTGAAGCTTTCTTT.

The V and J genes are TRBV5-6 and TRBJ2-1; perhaps TRBD2 as D (6 bases). Between the trimmed V and J ends, which lost 8 bases and 1 base, there was a span of 16 bases. In germline, CDR1 is SGHDT, CDR2 YYEEEE. This CDR3 spans 15 amino acids. The CDR3 DNA reads as TGTGCCAGTAATTTGGCGAGCGGGTCCTACAATGAGCAGTTCTTC. Protein: CASNLASGSYNEQFF.

This rearrangement joins TRBV2 to TRBJ2-7, with 9 bases matching TRBD1. Per the germline V gene, CDR1 is SNHLY and CDR2 is FYNNEI. The CDR3 has 12 amino acids. The ends lost 3 bases at V and 6 bases at J; junction bases unmatched: 0. The CDR3 sequence is CASSETGGEQYF. The CDR3 DNA is TGTGCCAGCAGTGAGACAGGGGGCGAGCAGTACTTC.

Of note for this clonotype: No conserved phenylalanine or tryptophan ends this CDR3, so it is likely a read error. It is unclear where the CDR3 begins or ends on the DNA, so no DNA is shown, and the CDR3 is as TCRdb lists it. The V gene is TRBV7-8, the J gene TRBJ2-3; the table calls TRBD2, which could not be checked here. The CDR3 sequence runs 13 residues, both termini included. Germline V gives CDR1 SGHVS, CDR2 FQNEAQ. This CDR3 reads CASRLAGSPDTQY.

Comment on this clonotype: The junction and the germline gene differ at one end; a read error may be behind it. This rearrangement joins TRBV7-8 to TRBJ2-3; 7 bases are shared with TRBD2. This CDR3 region has 15 residues. Germline V lookup: CDR1 SGHVS, CDR2 FQNEAQ. Here the CDR3 DNA reads TGTGCCAGCAGCGTAGGACTAGGGCACACAGATCCGCAGTATTTT. Translating it yields CASSVGLGHTDPQYF. Based on the CDR3 plus reference TRBV7-8 and TRBJ2-3, the full variable domain is GAGVSQSPRYKVAKRGQDVALRCDPISGHVSLFWYQQALGQGPEFLTYFQNEAQLDKSGLPSDRFFAERPEGSVSTLKIQRTQQEDSAVYLCASSVGLGHTDPQYFGPGTRLTVL.

Points on this clonotype: Because the CDR3 is missing its conserved closing phenylalanine or tryptophan, this is likely a read error. The V call is TRBV2, the J call TRBJ1-2; D is perhaps TRBD1 (5 bases). The CDR3 runs to 14 residues. The germline CDR1 and CDR2 sequences are SNHLY and FYNNEI. The ends were cut back, 6 bases at V and 11 bases at J, with 22 bases in the middle. As DNA, the CDR3 is TGTGCCAGCAGCGCGGGACCTACACACTCTCGGTACACCGGC. Its protein product is CASSAGPTHSRYTG.